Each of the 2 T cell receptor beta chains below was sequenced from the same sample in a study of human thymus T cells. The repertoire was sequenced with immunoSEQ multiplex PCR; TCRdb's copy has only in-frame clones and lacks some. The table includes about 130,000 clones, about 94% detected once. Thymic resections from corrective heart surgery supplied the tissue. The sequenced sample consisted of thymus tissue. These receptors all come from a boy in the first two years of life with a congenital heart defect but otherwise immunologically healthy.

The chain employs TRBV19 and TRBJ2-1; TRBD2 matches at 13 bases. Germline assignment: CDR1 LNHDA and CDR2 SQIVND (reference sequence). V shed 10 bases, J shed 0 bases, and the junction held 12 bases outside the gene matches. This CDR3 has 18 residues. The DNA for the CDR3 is TGTGCCACCAGAACCGGGACTAGCGGGGACCTCTCCTACAATGAGCAGTTCTTC. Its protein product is CATRTGTSGDLSYNEQFF.

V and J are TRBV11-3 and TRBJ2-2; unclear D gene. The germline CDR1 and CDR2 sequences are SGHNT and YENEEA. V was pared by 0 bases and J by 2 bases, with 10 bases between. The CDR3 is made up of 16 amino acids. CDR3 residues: CASSLEVGGNTGELFF. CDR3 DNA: TGTGCCAGCAGCTTAGAAGTCGGCGGTAACACCGGGGAGCTGTTTTTT.